The 10 T cell receptor beta chains reported below all come from one sample, sequenced in a study of T cells after yellow fever vaccination. TCRdb re-analysed the 5' RACE reads in MiXCR, keeping a single row per CDR3 protein. The data contain approximately 150,000 distinct CDR3 sequences, over 7% of them singletons. The sequencing used CD4+ T cells sorted from PBMCs, collected 5 days after the yellow fever booster vaccination. The source of these receptors is a man aged 25 to 45 who received the YFV17D yellow fever vaccine.

This clonotype showed up many times. The rearrangement links TRBV5-1 to TRBJ2-7; D call uncertain. The ends were cut back, 1 base at V and 7 bases at J, with 6 bases in the middle. CDR1 SGHRS and CDR2 YFSETQ come from the germline V gene. The length of the CDR3 is 11 residues. CDR3 region: CASSLQGEQYF. As DNA, the CDR3 is TGCGCCAGCAGCTTGCAAGGGGAGCAGTACTTC.

In this sample, this clonotype turned up many times. The chain couples TRBV12-3 or TRBV12-4 to TRBJ2-2, with 9 bases fitting TRBD2. This CDR3 is built from 14 residues. With 8 bases clipped from V and 3 bases from J, the junction kept 4 bases outside the gene matches. CDR3 in amino acids: CASGGRVHTGELFF. The CDR3 coding sequence is TGTGCCAGCGGCGGGAGGGTTCACACCGGGGAGCTGTTTTTT.

This clonotype has ten or more counts. The gene calls are TRBV6-1 and TRBJ1-5, with D perhaps matching TRBD1 (5 bases). Germline V gives CDR1 MNHNS, CDR2 SASEGT. The V and J ends lost 5 bases and 0 bases respectively, with 11 bases between them. CDR3 length: 15 amino acids. For the CDR3, the DNA is TGTGCCAGCAGTCCAGGGACGGTTAGCAATCAGCCCCAGCATTTT. Translation gives CASSPGTVSNQPQHF.

In its sample, this clonotype was seen many times. This chain joins TRBV6-5 and TRBJ1-1, with D maybe TRBD1 (5 bases). The CDR3 has 13 amino acids. The ends were cut back, 4 bases at V and 3 bases at J, with 9 bases in the middle. Per the germline V gene, CDR1 is MNHEY and CDR2 is SVGAGI. Here the CDR3 reads CASSSRDYTEAFF. DNA for the CDR3: TGTGCCAGCAGTTCCCGGGACTACACTGAAGCTTTCTTT.

This clonotype was recorded many times. The genes are TRBV12-3 or TRBV12-4 and TRBJ1-1, with TRBD1 as a possible D gene (5 bases). The CDR3 runs 14 residues. The V end lost 5 bases, the J end lost 0 bases, and 10 bases lay between the germline ends. The chain's CDR3 is CASSRDLLNTEAFF. CDR3 coding DNA: TGTGCCAGCAGTCGGGACCTCCTGAACACTGAAGCTTTCTTT.

About this clonotype: It may be a read error: a sequence one base away is much more abundant. The chain joins TRBV20-1 to TRBJ2-3; D ambiguous. Germline V gene sequence: CDR1 DFQATT, CDR2 SNEGSKA (reference sequence). CDR3 size: 13 residues. The DNA for the CDR3 is TGCAATGCTAGGGCCCTCCGCACAGATACGCAGTATTTT. This encodes CNARALRTDTQYF.

The chain links TRBV2 to TRBJ2-3; D is undetermined. Trimming stripped 1 base from V and 7 bases from J, with 9 bases between. The germline gives CDR1 SNHLY, CDR2 FYNNEI. CDR3 length: 13 amino acids. This CDR3 reads CASSEEGFNTQYF. In DNA, the CDR3 is TGTGCCAGCAGTGAAGAGGGTTTCAATACGCAGTATTTT. Full variable domain (outside the CDR3, taken from reference TRBV2 and TRBJ2-3): EPEVTQTPSHQVTQMGQEVILRCVPISNHLYFYWYRQILGQKVEFLVSFYNNEISEKSEIFDDQFSVERPDGSNFTLKIRSTKLEDSAMYFCASSEEGFNTQYFGPGTRLTVL.

Details on this clonotype: A much larger clone sits a single nucleotide away, making a read error possible. This rearrangement joins TRBV5-1 to TRBJ2-3; 9 nucleotides match TRBD2. CDR3 size: 15 residues. Per the germline V gene, CDR1 is SGHRS and CDR2 is YFSETQ. CDR3 protein: CSSSSGLASTDTQYF. In DNA, the CDR3 is TGCTCCAGCAGCTCTGGACTAGCGAGCACAGATACGCAGTATTTT.

As for this clonotype: This could be a read error, since a much larger clone is one nucleotide away. The V and J genes are TRBV5-1 and TRBJ2-1, with D possibly called TRBD1 or TRBD2 (5 bases each). Germline V lookup: CDR1 SGHRS, CDR2 YFSETQ. Trimming took off 4 bases at V and 5 bases at J, with 13 bases between the two ends. The CDR3 runs to 14 residues. The CDR3 DNA reads as TGCGCCAGCAGCACCTCCGGGACCAACAATGAGCAGTTCTTC. Amino acid sequence: CASSTSGTNNEQFF.

This clonotype was observed at least ten times. DNA for the CDR3: TGTGCCAGCAGCCTCAGGGGAGTAGGACTGTTTTTT. Its translation: CASSLRGVGLFF. The rearrangement uses TRBV12-3 or TRBV12-4 and TRBJ1-4, with D possibly being TRBD1 (6 bases). The V and J ends lost 6 bases and 13 bases respectively, with 15 bases between them. CDR3 length equals 12 residues.